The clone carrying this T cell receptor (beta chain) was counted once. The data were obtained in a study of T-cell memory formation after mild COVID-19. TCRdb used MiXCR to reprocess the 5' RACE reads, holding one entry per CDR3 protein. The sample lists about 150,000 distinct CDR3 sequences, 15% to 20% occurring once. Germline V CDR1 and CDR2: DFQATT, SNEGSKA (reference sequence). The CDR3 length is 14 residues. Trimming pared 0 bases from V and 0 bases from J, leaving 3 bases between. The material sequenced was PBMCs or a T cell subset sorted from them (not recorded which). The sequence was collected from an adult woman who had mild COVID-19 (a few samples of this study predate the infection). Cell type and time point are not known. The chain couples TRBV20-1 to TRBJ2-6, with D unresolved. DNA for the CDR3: TGCAGTGCTAGAGAGGGCTCTGGGGCCAACGTCCTGACTTTC. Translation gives CSAREGSGANVLTF.